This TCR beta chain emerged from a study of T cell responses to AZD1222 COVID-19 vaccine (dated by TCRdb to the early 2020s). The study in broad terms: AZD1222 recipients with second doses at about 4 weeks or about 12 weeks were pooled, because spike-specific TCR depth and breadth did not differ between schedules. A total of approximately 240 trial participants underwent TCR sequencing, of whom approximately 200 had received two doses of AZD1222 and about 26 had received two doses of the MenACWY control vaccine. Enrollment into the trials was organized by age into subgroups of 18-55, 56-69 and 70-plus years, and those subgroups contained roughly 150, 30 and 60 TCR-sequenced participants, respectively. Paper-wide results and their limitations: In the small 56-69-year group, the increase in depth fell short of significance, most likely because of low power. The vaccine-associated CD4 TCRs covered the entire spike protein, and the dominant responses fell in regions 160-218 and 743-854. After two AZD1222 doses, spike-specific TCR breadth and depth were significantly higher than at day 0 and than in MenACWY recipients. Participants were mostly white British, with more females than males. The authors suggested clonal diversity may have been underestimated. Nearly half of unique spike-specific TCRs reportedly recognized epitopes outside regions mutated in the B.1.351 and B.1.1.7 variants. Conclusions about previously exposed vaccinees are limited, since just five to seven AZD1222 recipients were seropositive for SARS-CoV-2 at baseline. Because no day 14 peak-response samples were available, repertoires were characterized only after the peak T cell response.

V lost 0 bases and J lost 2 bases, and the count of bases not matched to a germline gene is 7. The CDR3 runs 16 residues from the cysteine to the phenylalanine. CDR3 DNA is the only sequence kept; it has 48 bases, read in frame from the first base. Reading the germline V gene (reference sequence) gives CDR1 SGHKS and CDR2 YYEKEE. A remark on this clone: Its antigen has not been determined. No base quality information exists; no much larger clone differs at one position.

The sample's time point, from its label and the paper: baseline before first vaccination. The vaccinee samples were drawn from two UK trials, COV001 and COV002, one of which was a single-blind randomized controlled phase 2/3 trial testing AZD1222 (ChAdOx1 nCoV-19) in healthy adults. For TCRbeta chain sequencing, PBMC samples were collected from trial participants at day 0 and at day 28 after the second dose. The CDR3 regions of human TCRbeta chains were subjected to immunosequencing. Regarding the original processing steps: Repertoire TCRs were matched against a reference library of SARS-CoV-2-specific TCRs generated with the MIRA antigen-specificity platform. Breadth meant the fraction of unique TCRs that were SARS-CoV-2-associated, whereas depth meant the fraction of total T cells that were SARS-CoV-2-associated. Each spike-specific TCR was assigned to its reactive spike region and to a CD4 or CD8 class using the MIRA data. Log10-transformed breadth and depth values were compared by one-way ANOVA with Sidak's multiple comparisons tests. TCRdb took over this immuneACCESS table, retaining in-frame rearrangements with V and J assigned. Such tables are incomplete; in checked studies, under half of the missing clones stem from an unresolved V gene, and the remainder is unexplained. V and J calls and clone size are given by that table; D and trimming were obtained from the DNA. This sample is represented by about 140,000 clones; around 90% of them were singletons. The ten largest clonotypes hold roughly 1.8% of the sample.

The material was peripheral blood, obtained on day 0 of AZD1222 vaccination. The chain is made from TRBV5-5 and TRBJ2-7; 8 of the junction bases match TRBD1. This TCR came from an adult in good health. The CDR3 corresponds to CASSLAQGAGPYEQYF. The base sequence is TGTGCCAGCAGCTTGGCGCAGGGGGCGGGCCCCTACGAGCAGTACTTC. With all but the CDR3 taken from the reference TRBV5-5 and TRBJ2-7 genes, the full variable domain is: DAGVTQSPTHLIKTRGQQVTLRCSPISGHKSVSWYQQVLGQGPQFIFQYYEKEERGRGNFPDRFSARQFPNYSSELNVNALLLGDSALYLCASSLAQGAGPYEQYFGPGTRLTVT.